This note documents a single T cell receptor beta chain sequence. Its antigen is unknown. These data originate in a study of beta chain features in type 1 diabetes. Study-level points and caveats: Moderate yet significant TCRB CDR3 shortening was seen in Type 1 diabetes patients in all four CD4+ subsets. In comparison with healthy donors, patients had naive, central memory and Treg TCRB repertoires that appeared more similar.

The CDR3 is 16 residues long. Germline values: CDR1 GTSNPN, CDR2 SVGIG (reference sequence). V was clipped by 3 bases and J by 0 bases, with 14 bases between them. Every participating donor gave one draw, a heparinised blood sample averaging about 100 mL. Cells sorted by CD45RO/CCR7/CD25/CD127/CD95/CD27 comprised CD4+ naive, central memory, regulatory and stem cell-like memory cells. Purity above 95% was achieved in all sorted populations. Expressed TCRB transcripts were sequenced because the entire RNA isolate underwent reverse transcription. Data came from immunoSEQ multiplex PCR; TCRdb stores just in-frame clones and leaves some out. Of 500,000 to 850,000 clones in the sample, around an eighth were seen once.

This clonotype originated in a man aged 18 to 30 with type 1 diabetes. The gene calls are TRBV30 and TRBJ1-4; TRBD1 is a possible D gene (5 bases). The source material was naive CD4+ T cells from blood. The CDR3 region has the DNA TGTGCCTGGAGCACCCTTATACAGGCAACTAATGAAAAACTGTTTTTT. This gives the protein CAWSTLIQATNEKLFF.